This TCR beta chain was recovered during a study of T cells in Graves' hyperthyroidism and ophthalmopathy (dated by TCRdb to the late 2010s). Some background on the complete study: Peripheral blood was sampled at the time of initial diagnosis, prior to any treatment. According to the paper, TCR Vbeta CDR3 sequencing was carried out on some 130 peripheral blood samples, which came from 40 to 45 ophthalmopathy, around 75 hyperthyroidism and roughly 17 progressor patients. After sampling, hyperthyroidism patients received methimazole starting at 30 mg daily, and ophthalmopathy patients received high-dose intravenous methylprednisolone. In addition, the study compared T-cell repertoires in thyroid tissue and in blood from several Graves' hyperthyroidism patients. Whether ophthalmopathy could be predicted prospectively was tested in an independent validation cohort made up of about 18 hyperthyroidism patients plus 17 patients who later progressed to ophthalmopathy. To identify distinguishing TCR V-J signatures, a discovery cohort of around 100 patients was used, comprising 43 with Graves' ophthalmopathy and approximately 58 with stable Graves' hyperthyroidism. For training and testing, the 100 or so patients in the discovery cohort were randomly divided in a 7:3 ratio.

This clonotype was counted between two and nine times. Its antigen remains unidentified. No per-base quality is available; no much larger clone lies one base away. Ophthalmopathy patients had moderately to severely active disease, Clinical Activity Score of at least 3, NOSPECS grade of at least 4, and duration under 3 months. Any patient with an uncontrolled infection, another autoimmune disease, pregnancy or lactation was excluded. Diagnoses were based on clinical symptoms, serum thyroxine and TRAb, thyroid ultrasound and orbital computed tomography. Ficoll-Paque density gradient centrifugation was used to isolate PBMCs from approximately 10 ml of fresh peripheral blood. Total RNA was extracted with Trizol reagent, and quality was checked on an Agilent 2100 Bioanalyzer. The TCR beta CDR3 regions were amplified from RNA transcripts. The first round of RT-PCR for the TCR CDR3 was performed with the HTBI primer set and the Qiagen OneStep RT-PCR kit. The libraries were constructed in a second round of multiplex PCR and then size-selected and purified. Sequencing of the libraries was done on an Illumina HiSeq2000 using paired-end 100 bp reads. In the paper's pipeline: SOAPnuke was used to process the raw data, throwing out any read that contained adapters or uncalled bases, had a mean Phred below 15, or lacked an exact constant-primer or identifier match. High-quality paired reads were merged using COPE v1.2.5, and each unique nucleotide sequence was defined as a clonotype. MiTCR v1.1 was used to align the clonotypes against IMGT TRBV, TRBD and TRBJ reference segments. Only V-J combinations with frequency above 0.0001, covering roughly 99% of repertoires, were analysed. A TCS score was defined as the ratio of F50 (clonal expansion) to E x V (chaos), with BLOSUM62-based TCRdist applied between CDR3 peptides within each V-J. Welch's t-statistics and random forest reduced 514 V-J features to about 12, which were used in a naive Bayes classifier (R e1071). Starting from the raw public reads, TCRdb applied fastp trimming at Q25, assembled clones with MiXCR and retained in-frame beta chains. Rows are unified per CDR3 protein, each entry keeping the most common DNA and genes. The V and J calls come from TCRdb's annotation, not from the publication. The sample table shows roughly 250,000 distinct CDR3 sequences, and roughly 15% are seen once. 28% of the sample comes from the top ten.

The study at large found these results: Most expanded thyroid clonotypes (frequency above 0.001) were also found in blood, which suggests that blood repertoires may mirror thyroid immune responses. A 13 V-J signature model separated ophthalmopathy from stable hyperthyroidism, with about 88% sensitivity and approximately 81% specificity in cross-validation and 80%/75% in testing. During validation, the model predicted progression to ophthalmopathy a median of approximately 6 months ahead of onset, with roughly 65% sensitivity and about 75% specificity. Sample size was not statistically predetermined, and investigators were not blinded to group allocation.

This receptor was identified in a woman between 18 and 30 years old with Graves' ophthalmopathy. Sequenced input: blood.

CDR3 reads: CAMGSSGANVLTF. The DNA is as follows: TGTGCCATGGGGAGCTCTGGGGCCAACGTCCTGACTTTC. Here the chain combines TRBV10-3 and TRBJ2-6; TRBD2 is a possible D gene, resting on 5 matching bases. The junction shows trimming of 9 bases on V and 0 bases on J, plus 6 bases between the germline ends. CDR1 and CDR2 are drawn from the germline V gene: ENHRY, SYGVKD. The CDR3 goes from the cysteine to the phenylalanine over 13 residues. CDR3 DNA only is kept here, 39 bases in frame from base 1.